The clone carrying this T cell receptor beta chain occurred once. The study assigned cohorts using participant-reported clinical history. Two consecutive negative NP/OP PCR tests, clearance, or resolved symptoms defined Cohort 3 recovery. Deletions cut 3 bases from V and 2 bases from J, with 18 bases between. Germline V gene data show CDR1 as SGDLS and CDR2 as YYNGEE. The CDR3 has 16 amino acids. This record belongs to a study of blood T cell repertoires in COVID-19. Study as a whole: COVID-19 samples collected from the United States, Italy and Spain covered acute and convalescent phases. T cells, B-cell-depleted T cells, or PBMCs provided the cDNA or gDNA that served as material.

TCRdb's table, derived via immunoSEQ multiplex PCR, lists solely in-frame clones and lacks some. The repertoire holds 150,000 to 200,000 clones, with roughly four fifths as singletons. Sequencing was performed on PBMCs or T cells enriched from blood (not recorded which). The V and J genes are TRBV9 and TRBJ2-7; weak D call: TRBD2 (6 bases). The sequence came from a man in his forties who had recovered from COVID-19. Written as DNA, the CDR3 is TGTGCCAGCAGCGGGAGGGGAGTAGCGGACCCCTACGAGCAGTACTTC. This sequence encodes CASSGRGVADPYEQYF.